The clone carrying this T cell receptor beta chain has a handful of counts. Its target is unknown. This entry belongs to a study of blood T cells in healthy people across ages. Then a second PCR, running about 6 to 12 cycles, was carried out with a sample-barcoded 5' primer and a J-beta primer mix. TCRdb used MiXCR to reprocess the 5' RACE reads, holding one entry per CDR3 protein. The sample lists approximately 2,000,000 distinct CDR3 sequences, about 39% seen once, with roughly 23% in the top ten. From germline, CDR1 is ENHRY and CDR2 SYGVKD. The ends lost 10 bases at V and 5 bases at J; junction bases unmatched: 9. The CDR3 runs 14 residues. Study-level points and caveats: Whereas aged donors had fewer naive CD4+ cells, long-lived donors had more of them and higher diversity. Per-million-T-cell TCR beta diversity fell roughly linearly with age.

Isolation per sample recovered at least 7 million PBMCs. The chain is built from TRBV10-3 and TRBJ1-5; 9 bases fit TRBD1. Sequenced material: blood. This TCR came from a human donor in good health. The CDR3 is CASWTGEGDQPQHF. In DNA form, the CDR3 reads TGTGCCAGCTGGACAGGGGAAGGCGATCAGCCCCAGCATTTT.